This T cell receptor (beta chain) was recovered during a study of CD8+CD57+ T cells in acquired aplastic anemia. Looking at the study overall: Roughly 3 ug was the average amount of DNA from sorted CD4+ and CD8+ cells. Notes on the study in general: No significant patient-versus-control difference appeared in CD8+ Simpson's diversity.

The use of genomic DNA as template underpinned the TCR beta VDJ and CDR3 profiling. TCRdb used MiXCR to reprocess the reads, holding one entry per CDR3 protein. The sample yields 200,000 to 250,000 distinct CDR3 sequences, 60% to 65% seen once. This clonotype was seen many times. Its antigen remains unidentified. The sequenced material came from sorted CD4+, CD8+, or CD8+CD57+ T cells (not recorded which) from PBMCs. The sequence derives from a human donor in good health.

The CDR3 reads CASSLVAAQETQYF. In DNA form, the CDR3 reads TGTGCCAGCAGCTTAGTGGCAGCACAAGAGACCCAGTACTTC. The chain carries TRBV7-8 and TRBJ2-5; D ambiguous. The germline CDR1 and CDR2 sequences are SGHVS and FQNEAQ. The CDR3 is 14 amino acids. Trimming took off 1 base at V and 2 bases at J, with 8 bases between the two ends. Combining the CDR3 with reference TRBV7-8 and TRBJ2-5 gives the whole variable domain GAGVSQSPRYKVAKRGQDVALRCDPISGHVSLFWYQQALGQGPEFLTYFQNEAQLDKSGLPSDRFFAERPEGSVSTLKIQRTQQEDSAVYLCASSLVAAQETQYFGPGTRLLVL.